This TCR beta chain was captured in a study of PD-1 blockade in classical Hodgkin lymphoma. Every patient relapsed after autologous stem cell transplantation, and brentuximab vedotin exposure varied. Clones were sequenced by immunoSEQ multiplex PCR, and TCRdb holds only the in-frame ones, with some missing. The sample gives around 100,000 clones, about 89% of which show up once; 6.6% is in the top ten. CDR1 is MGHDK and CDR2 is SYGVNS in the germline V gene. V gave up 1 base and J gave up 2 bases, with 7 bases separating them. CDR3 length: 14 residues. This sequence was found in a human donor with classical Hodgkin lymphoma. The source material was peripheral blood mononuclear cells (PBMCs), sampled before the second cycle of nivolumab. The rearrangement links TRBV25-1 to TRBJ2-3, with a weak D call TRBD2 (5 bases). The CDR3 here is CASSELGLTDTQYF. The DNA of the CDR3 is TGTGCCAGCAGTGAATTAGGACTCACAGATACGCAGTATTTT.